The TCR beta chain under discussion was sequenced for a study of blood T cell repertoires in COVID-19. Study in general: Acute-phase and convalescent COVID-19 samples originated in the United States, Italy and Spain.

Sequencing used immunoSEQ multiplex PCR; TCRdb keeps in-frame clones, though not all of them. The sample lists roughly 160,000 clones, more than 75% seen once, with around 2% in the top ten. The CDR3 is 14 amino acids. Germline V gene lookup returns CDR1 SGHKS and CDR2 YYEKEE (reference sequence). V shed 4 bases and J shed 1 base, with 12 bases lying between them. The chain carries TRBV5-5 and TRBJ2-7; the D gene is possibly TRBD2 (5 bases). The clonotype originates from a man aged 45 to 65 who had recovered from COVID-19. Sequencing input: peripheral blood. The CDR3 DNA sequence: TGTGCCAGCAGCGCGAGCGGATTATCCTACGAGCAGTACTTC. As protein: CASSASGLSYEQYF.